This T cell receptor beta chain came from a study of shared clonotypes between healthy human individuals. Splitting the CD4+ cells yielded a CD45RA+ naive subset and a CD45RA-negative memory subset. General study points: An anticipated effect of sequencing depth on clonotype sharing among donors was recognized. Relative to memory subsets, naive subsets generally showed larger estimated richness.

This clone was seen only a few times. Its antigen is not identified. Using immunoSEQ multiplex PCR, the repertoire was profiled, and TCRdb retains in-frame clones only, with some absent. Among 2 million to 3 million clones, 93% were seen once, and the ten largest hold around 0.4%. The germline V gene encodes CDR1 GTSNPN and CDR2 SVGIG (reference sequence). This CDR3 is 15 amino acids long. V trimming: 0 bases; J trimming: 2 bases; junction bases outside the gene matches: 1. The rearrangement joins TRBV30 to TRBJ2-3, with 11 bases lining up with TRBD2. The receptor comes from a man aged 18 to 29 in good health. Some clones in this sample may be carry-over from other donors' samples. Material: naive CD4+ T cells from PBMCs. Subset specified: CD45RA+ positively selected. The DNA of the CDR3 is TGTGCCTGGAGTGTGACTAGCGGGGCCACAGATACGCAGTATTTT. It translates to CAWSVTSGATDTQYF.